This TCR beta chain came from a study of T-cell reconstitution after alpha-beta-depleted transplantation in children. As it was prepared, the TCRbeta library received unique molecular identifiers. TCRdb re-analysed the PCR reads in MiXCR, keeping a single row per CDR3 protein. The sample includes 350,000 to 500,000 distinct CDR3 sequences, roughly two fifths of them seen just once. The CDR3 sequence is 13 residues long. The V end was cut by 7 bases, the J end by 1 base, with 11 bases between. The germline V gene encodes CDR1 MDHEN and CDR2 SYDVKM. Material: PBMCs, obtained before TCRalphabeta/CD19-depleted stem cell transplant. This TCR was sampled from a girl aged 2-9 years with aplastic anemia, due to receive a stem cell transplant. The chain couples TRBV28 to TRBJ2-7, with D perhaps TRBD2 (6 bases). CDR3 sequence (DNA): TGTGCCAGCACCTCGGGACTTTCCTACGAGCAGTACTTC. The encoded protein is CASTSGLSYEQYF.